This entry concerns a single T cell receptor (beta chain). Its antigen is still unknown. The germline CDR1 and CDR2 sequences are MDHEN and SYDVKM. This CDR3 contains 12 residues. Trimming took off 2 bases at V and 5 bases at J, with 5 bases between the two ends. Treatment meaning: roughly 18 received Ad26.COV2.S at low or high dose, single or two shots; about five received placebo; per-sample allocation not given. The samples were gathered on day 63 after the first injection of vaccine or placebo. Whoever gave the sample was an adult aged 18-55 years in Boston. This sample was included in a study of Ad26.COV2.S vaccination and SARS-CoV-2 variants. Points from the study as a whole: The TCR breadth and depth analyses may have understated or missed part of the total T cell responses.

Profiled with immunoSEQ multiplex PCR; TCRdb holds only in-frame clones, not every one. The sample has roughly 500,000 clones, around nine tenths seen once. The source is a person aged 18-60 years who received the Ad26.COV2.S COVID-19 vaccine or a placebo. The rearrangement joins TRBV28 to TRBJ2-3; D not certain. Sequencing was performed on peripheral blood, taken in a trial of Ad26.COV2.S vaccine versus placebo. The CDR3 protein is CASSLVVDTQYF. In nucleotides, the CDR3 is TGTGCCAGCAGTTTAGTGGTAGATACGCAGTATTTT.